Detailed here is one T cell receptor (beta chain). What it binds is not known. The sample comes from a study of blood T cells in healthy people across ages. The authors ran a second PCR of 7 to 11 cycles using a sample-barcoded 5' primer and a J-beta primer mix. TCRdb itself ran the 5' RACE reads through MiXCR, one entry per CDR3 protein. The sample shows approximately 800,000 distinct CDR3 sequences, 20% to 30% of them seen only once. Overall study results and limits: Roughly linear declines in TCR beta diversity per million T cells occurred with age.

These same data were also listed under a study on T cells of mothers and their children.

Sequencing used blood. This TCR was recovered from a boy aged 5-17 years in good health.

The DNA of the CDR3 is TGTGCCAGCTCCGAGGACAGGGTCCACGAGCAGTACTTC. This sequence encodes CASSEDRVHEQYF. The V call is TRBV18, the J call TRBJ2-7, with TRBD1 matching over 8 bases. V shed 6 bases, J shed 5 bases, and the junction held 6 bases outside the gene matches. The CDR3 is 13 residues long. The germline V gene encodes CDR1 KGHSH and CDR2 LQKENI.